The 26 T cell receptor beta chains below all came from one sample that was sequenced in a study of T cell repertoires in cytomegalovirus infection. Each CDR3 protein gets one entry after TCRdb re-called the reads with MiXCR. The table shows about 460,000 distinct CDR3 sequences, with around 11% occurring only once. Specimen: PBMCs. These receptors came from a human donor in good health (CMV status not recorded). Some clones in this sample may be carry-over from other donors' samples.

This clonotype was seen repeatedly, ten times or more. The chain is built from TRBV6-2 or TRBV6-3 and TRBJ2-7; D is undetermined. The CDR3 consists of 12 residues. CDR1 is MNHEY, CDR2 SVGEGT, per germline. The ends were cut back, 4 bases at V and 7 bases at J, with 11 bases in the middle. Here the CDR3 reads CASSSGPLEQYF. The CDR3 DNA follows: TGTGCCAGCAGTTCCGGGCCCCTTGAGCAGTACTTC.

This clonotype has a handful of counts. The chain employs TRBV19 and TRBJ1-1, with a tentative D call TRBD1 (5 bases). Germline V CDR1 and CDR2: LNHDA, SQIVND (reference sequence). The V end was cut by 10 bases, the J end by 8 bases, with 23 bases between. The CDR3 length is 14 residues. Written as DNA, the CDR3 is TGTGCCACCTCGAGGGGTTCGGGCCTGATCGAAGCTTTCTTT. Translation: CATSRGSGLIEAFF.

The sample holds many counts of this clonotype. The gene calls are TRBV7-6 and TRBJ2-3; TRBD2 is a possible D gene (5 bases). The V gene's germline CDR1 is SGHVS and CDR2 FNYEAQ. The V gene lost 5 bases and the J gene lost 3 bases, with 12 bases spanning the gap. CDR3 length: 14 residues. The CDR3 region is CASSEDSFTDTQYF. The CDR3 DNA is TGTGCCAGCAGCGAGGACTCGTTTACAGATACGCAGTATTTT.

This clonotype was counted many times. This chain links TRBV7-9 with TRBJ2-5; D gene ambiguous. From germline, CDR1 is SEHNR and CDR2 FQNEAQ (reference sequence). This CDR3 region has 14 residues. V was shortened by 2 bases and J by 3 bases, with 10 bases between the two germline ends. The CDR3 reads CASSLPGSKETQYF. In DNA, the CDR3 is TGTGCCAGCAGCTTACCGGGTAGCAAAGAGACCCAGTACTTC.

This clonotype was seen only a few times. The chain combines TRBV6-5 with TRBJ2-1, with TRBD2 as a possible D gene (5 bases). CDR3 length: 16 residues. The V gene's germline CDR1 is MNHEY and CDR2 SVGAGI. The V gene lost 2 bases and the J gene lost 7 bases, with 18 bases spanning the gap. The CDR3, as DNA: TGTGCCAGCAGTTACGCTCCGGGGAATGGTAGGAATGAGCAGTTCTTC. It yields the protein CASSYAPGNGRNEQFF.

The chain has TRBV20-1 and TRBJ2-1, with 8 positions matching TRBD2. Per the germline V gene, CDR1 is DFQATT and CDR2 is SNEGSKA (reference sequence). CDR3 length: 15 amino acids. Trimming took 1 base from V and 4 from J; bases not matched to a gene: 6. The CDR3 coding sequence is TGCAGTGCTAGAGTTGGCACTAGCGGATACAATGAGCAGTTCTTC. Its protein product is CSARVGTSGYNEQFF.

This clonotype showed up many times. This chain joins TRBV6-2 or TRBV6-3 and TRBJ2-3; perhaps TRBD1 as D (6 bases). Germline loops: CDR1 MNHEY, CDR2 SVGEGT. The length of the CDR3 is 16 residues. V was pared by 7 bases and J by 3 bases, with 20 bases between. CDR3 loop: CASNLRGQRPTDTQYF. In nucleotides, the CDR3 is TGTGCCAGCAACTTACGGGGACAACGACCAACAGATACGCAGTATTTT.

The CDR3 bases are TGTGCCAGCAGCCAAGTTCTCAGGGGAGAGCAGTACTTC. This codes for CASSQVLRGEQYF. The V call is TRBV14, the J call TRBJ2-7; a weak D match, TRBD1 (6 bases). V was pared by 1 base and J by 7 bases, with 11 bases between. The CDR3 contains 13 residues. CDR1 and CDR2 (germline): SGHDN, FVKESK.

This clonotype was recorded many times. The chain is built from TRBV11-2 and TRBJ1-1; D not resolved. The CDR3 length is 11 residues. Trimming pared 6 bases from V and 3 bases from J, leaving 5 bases between. Looked up from germline, CDR1 is SGHAT and CDR2 is FQNNGV. CDR3 nucleotide sequence: TGTGCCAGCAGACTTGACACTGAAGCTTTCTTT. Translating it yields CASRLDTEAFF. Full variable domain (remainder filled in from reference TRBV11-2 and TRBJ1-1): EAGVAQSPRYKIIEKRQSVAFWCNPISGHATLYWYQQILGQGPKLLIQFQNNGVVDDSQLPKDRFSAERLKGVDSTLKIQPAKLEDSAVYLCASRLDTEAFFGQGTRLTVV.

Worth noting for this clonotype: This may come from a read error, since a much larger clone is one base off. This chain joins TRBV27 and TRBJ1-2; 9 nucleotides agree with TRBD1. The CDR3 runs 17 residues. Germline CDR1 MNHEY, CDR2 SMNVEV (reference sequence). Germline trimming cut 4 bases from V and 4 bases from J; bases unmatched to any gene: 13. CDR3: CASSSRLRQGVGYGYTF. In DNA, the CDR3 is TGTGCCAGCAGTTCCCGCCTTAGACAGGGGGTAGGCTATGGCTACACCTTC.

The table lists this clonotype with many counts. V and J are TRBV4-1 and TRBJ1-1; D remains ambiguous. Germline V gives CDR1 MGHRA, CDR2 YSYEKL. V was shortened by 3 bases and J by 3 bases, with 17 bases between the two germline ends. The CDR3 loop spans 16 amino acids. Here the CDR3 reads CASSQASWESYTEAFF. CDR3 bases: TGCGCCAGCAGCCAGGCCAGTTGGGAGTCGTACACTGAAGCTTTCTTT.

The sample holds many counts of this clonotype. V and J are TRBV18 and TRBJ2-1, with 7 bases lining up with TRBD1. Germline CDR1 KGHSH, CDR2 LQKENI. The CDR3 runs 15 residues. After removal of 2 bases from V and 6 bases from J, the junction contained 7 bases not matched to a gene. CDR3 nucleotides: TGTGCCAGCTCACCAAAAGGGGGCGGAGGCAATGAGCAGTTCTTC. Its translation is CASSPKGGGGNEQFF.

This clonotype was recorded many times. The chain is built from TRBV12-3 or TRBV12-4 and TRBJ2-2; D might be TRBD1 or TRBD2, each matching 5 bases. Trimming shortened V by 6 bases and J by 1 base, and 12 bases separated the two germline ends. This CDR3 has 15 residues. The DNA of the CDR3 is TGTGCCAGCAGCCAAAGGGACGGGAACACCGGGGAGCTGTTTTTT. Its translation is CASSQRDGNTGELFF.

This clonotype was recorded many times. The gene calls are TRBV12-3 or TRBV12-4 and TRBJ2-6; 9 bases line up with TRBD1. The CDR3 contains 18 residues. V lost 4 bases, J lost 0 bases, and 7 bases stayed unmatched. CDR3 loop: CASSSRTGETSGANVLTF. DNA for the CDR3: TGTGCCAGCAGTTCAAGGACAGGGGAAACCTCTGGGGCCAACGTCCTGACTTTC.

This clonotype has a count of ten or more. This sequence joins TRBV28 and TRBJ1-5; 8 positions match TRBD1. After removal of 6 bases from V and 6 bases from J, the junction contained 13 bases not matched to a gene. This CDR3 has 16 residues. Germline lookup yields CDR1 MDHEN and CDR2 SYDVKM. The CDR3 DNA reads as TGTGCCAGCAGCTATCTTACCGACAGGGGAAGTCAGCCCCAGCATTTT. Translated: CASSYLTDRGSQPQHF.

This clonotype was counted ten times or more. The chain uses TRBV7-9 and TRBJ1-5; no definite D call. The germline V gene has CDR1 SEHNR and CDR2 FQNEAQ (reference sequence). The CDR3 extends over 15 amino acids. The V and J ends lost 5 bases and 0 bases respectively, with 11 bases between them. The CDR3 bases are TGTGCCAGCAGCCTCAATACTTATAGCAATCAGCCCCAGCATTTT. This encodes CASSLNTYSNQPQHF. Filled out from reference TRBV7-9 and TRBJ1-5, the complete variable domain reads DTGVSQNPRHKITKRGQNVTFRCDPISEHNRLYWYRQTLGQGPEFLTYFQNEAQLEKSRLLSDRFSAERPKGSFSTLEIQRTEQGDSAMYLCASSLNTYSNQPQHFGDGTRLSIL.

The sample holds many counts of this clonotype. The chain combines TRBV7-7 with TRBJ1-6; the D gene is possibly TRBD1 (6 bases). The germline gives CDR1 SSHAT, CDR2 FNYEAQ (reference sequence). Between the trimmed V and J ends, which lost 5 bases and 10 bases, there was a span of 18 bases. The length of the CDR3 is 15 residues. The CDR3 spells CASSINRDKNSPLHF. The CDR3 DNA reads as TGTGCCAGCAGCATAAACCGGGACAAAAACTCACCCCTCCACTTT.

This clonotype was recorded at least ten times. V is TRBV5-4 and J is TRBJ1-1; D gene ambiguous. Germline V lookup: CDR1 SGHNT, CDR2 YYREEE (reference sequence). V dropped 0 bases and J dropped 1 base, with 10 bases sitting between them. The CDR3 covers 15 residues. The CDR3 sequence is CASSLDRISNTEAFF. CDR3 nucleotide sequence: TGTGCCAGCAGCTTGGATAGGATTTCGAACACTGAAGCTTTCTTT.

This clonotype has a handful of counts. The genes are TRBV14 and TRBJ2-5; 7 positions match TRBD1. The CDR3 has 15 amino acids. V was clipped by 0 bases and J by 0 bases; unmatched bases: 1. The germline V gene encodes CDR1 SGHDN and CDR2 FVKESK. CDR3 coding DNA: TGTGCCAGCAGCCAAGAGACAGGGTACCAAGAGACCCAGTACTTC. It specifies CASSQETGYQETQYF.

This clonotype has ten or more counts. J is TRBJ2-7 and V is TRBV7-9; 7 nucleotides line up with TRBD2. The germline gives CDR1 SEHNR, CDR2 FQNEAQ (reference sequence). The CDR3 spans 15 residues. The J segment lost 5 bases and the V segment lost 2 bases, leaving 9 bases of the junction unmatched. CDR3 in DNA: TGTGCCAGCAGCTTACCCCGACTAGCTTCCCACGAGCAGTACTTC. This gives the protein CASSLPRLASHEQYF.

The chain combines TRBV20-1 with TRBJ1-2, with D perhaps TRBD1 (5 bases). The V gene lost 3 bases and the J gene lost 4 bases, with 15 bases spanning the gap. CDR1 and CDR2 (germline): DFQATT, SNEGSKA (reference sequence). This CDR3 region has 14 residues. CDR3 nucleotides: TGCAGTGCTAGTTCGGGGGGGGGGGGCTATGGCTACACCTTC. It specifies CSASSGGGGYGYTF.

In this sample, this clonotype turned up many times. The gene calls are TRBV20-1 and TRBJ2-3; D call uncertain. Looked up from germline, CDR1 is DFQATT and CDR2 is SNEGSKA (reference sequence). V lost 5 bases to trimming and J lost 0 bases, with 6 bases between them. The CDR3 length is 12 residues. The CDR3 sequence: CSARASTDTQYF. The CDR3, as DNA: TGCAGTGCTCGGGCTAGCACAGATACGCAGTATTTT.

In this sample, this clonotype turned up many times. The chain couples TRBV5-6 to TRBJ1-2; 10 bases agree with TRBD1. This CDR3 is built from 15 residues. Germline trimming cut 3 bases from V and 5 bases from J; bases unmatched to any gene: 7. The germline CDR1 and CDR2 sequences are SGHDT and YYEEEE. The CDR3 sequence is CASSSMDRGSYGYTF. The CDR3 DNA reads TGTGCCAGCAGCTCCATGGACAGGGGGTCATATGGCTACACCTTC. The full variable domain, completed using reference TRBV5-6 and TRBJ1-2, is DAGVTQSPTHLIKTRGQQVTLRCSPKSGHDTVSWYQQALGQGPQFIFQYYEEEERQRGNFPDRFSGHQFPNYSSELNVNALLLGDSALYLCASSSMDRGSYGYTFGSGTRLTVV.

This clonotype was counted at least ten times. The rearrangement joins TRBV7-3 to TRBJ2-2; 8 bases line up with TRBD1. CDR1 SGHTA and CDR2 FQGTGA come from the germline V gene. V shed 3 bases, J shed 6 bases, and the junction held 12 bases outside the gene matches. There are 17 residues in the CDR3. The CDR3 spells CASSFVGQGMLAGELFF. The CDR3, as DNA: TGTGCCAGCAGCTTCGTCGGACAGGGAATGTTGGCCGGGGAGCTGTTTTTT.

This clonotype was detected many times. The chain carries TRBV12-3 or TRBV12-4 and TRBJ2-1, with D unresolved. Trimming cost V 3 bases and J 6 bases, with 9 bases left between them. CDR3 length equals 13 residues. CDR3 amino acids: CASSFSSRNEQFF. Here the CDR3 DNA reads TGTGCCAGCAGTTTCTCCTCGCGCAATGAGCAGTTCTTC.

This clonotype was counted many times. This chain links TRBV7-9 with TRBJ2-7, with no clear D. Germline-derived CDR1 and CDR2 are SEHNR and FQNEAQ (reference sequence). V was pared by 5 bases and J by 3 bases, with 8 bases between. The CDR3 has 12 amino acids. In DNA, the CDR3 is TGTGCCAGCAGCACCAAAGGCTACGAGCAGTACTTC. Protein sequence: CASSTKGYEQYF.